This T cell receptor beta chain appears in the sequencing data of a study of human T cells and chemical hapten exposure. Germline trimming cut 6 bases from V and 0 bases from J; bases unmatched to any gene: 2. Germline assignment: CDR1 MNHEY and CDR2 SMNVEV (reference sequence). This CDR3 is 15 amino acids long. This clonotype was found many times. Regarding time point: patch test 1, 2 weeks after DPC sensitization. Treatment noted: therapeutic diphenylcyclopropenone sensitization with weekly scalp DPC. One entry per CDR3 protein results from TCRdb running MiXCR on the RACE reads. The sample lists fewer than 500,000 distinct CDR3 sequences, about 4.8% occurring once.

Sample: whole blood, taken in connection with sensitization to the hapten diphenylcyclopropenone (DPC). The receptor was isolated from a woman aged 45-65 years with alopecia areata. Some clones in this sample may be carry-over from other donors' samples. The chain combines TRBV27 with TRBJ2-4; 10 nucleotides line up with TRBD1. The CDR3 loop is CASRGTGVAKNIQYF. The CDR3 DNA is TGTGCCAGCAGGGGGACAGGGGTAGCCAAAAACATTCAGTACTTC.